These T cell receptor beta chains were read from a single sample in a study of OX40 agonist ivuxolimab in advanced cancers. Using immunoSEQ multiplex PCR, the repertoire was profiled, and TCRdb retains in-frame clones only, with some absent. The sample includes about 7,900 clones, over 75% seen only once; the top ten take 25% to 30%. Material: CD4+ or CD8+ T cells sorted from blood, obtained in a trial of the OX40 agonist ivuxolimab. The receptor source for this set is an adult with an advanced solid tumor such as melanoma, head and neck, liver or kidney cancer. CDR3s include the opening cysteine and the closing phenylalanine or tryptophan. Each record gives: CDR3 length, J gene, V gene, clone size, D gene, CDR3 protein, CDR3 DNA. D genes are given only for firm matches. Clone size is stated in some rows and not others, as once, few, many or a class when expanded.

17,TRBJ1-1,TRBV2,-,-,CASSRPQEGGGNTEAFF,TGTGCCAGCAGTCGCCCCCAAGAGGGGGGAGGGAACACTGAAGCTTTCTTT
14,TRBJ2-6,TRBV5-1,-,-,CASSDGSGANVLTF,TGCGCCAGCAGCGATGGCTCTGGGGCCAACGTCCTGACTTTC
16,TRBJ2-4,TRBV7-2,-,TRBD1,CASSLVRGRGKNIQYF,TGTGCCAGCAGCTTAGTCAGGGGGCGCGGCAAAAACATTCAGTACTTC
15,TRBJ2-1,TRBV6-5,-,-,CASSWTAEYLHEQFF,TGTGCCAGCAGTTGGACCGCGGAGTATCTGCATGAGCAGTTCTTC
14,TRBJ1-1,TRBV6-1,medium-sized,-,CASSDLSPNTEAFF,TGTGCCAGCAGTGATCTCTCTCCGAACACTGAAGCTTTCTTT
11,TRBJ2-3,TRBV27,-,-,CASRYTDTQYF,TGTGCCAGCAGATACACAGATACGCAGTATTTT
15,TRBJ2-7,TRBV19,-,-,CASSIASGGSYEQYF,TGTGCCAGTAGTATTGCGTCAGGGGGGTCCTACGAGCAGTACTTC
14,TRBJ2-7,TRBV11-2,once,TRBD1,CASSAGTGTYEQYF,TGTGCCAGCAGCGCCGGGACAGGAACCTACGAGCAGTACTTC
16,TRBJ2-1,TRBV7-6,-,TRBD2,CASSQTTGGLYNEQFF,TGTGCCAGCAGCCAGACCACGGGAGGACTCTACAATGAGCAGTTCTTC
15,TRBJ1-2,TRBV6-4,few,TRBD1,CASSDGRDSNYGYTF,TGTGCCAGCAGTGACGGCCGGGACAGCAACTATGGCTACACCTTC
14,TRBJ2-1,TRBV9,-,-,CASSVYRRDNEQFF,TGTGCCAGCAGCGTATACCGGCGGGATAATGAGCAGTTCTTC
14,TRBJ1-4,TRBV4-1,-,TRBD1,CASSPPGGSEKLFF,TGCGCCAGCAGCCCCCCAGGGGGTTCGGAAAAACTGTTTTTT
16,TRBJ2-3,TRBV7-9,once,TRBD2,CASSPSGLAGVGTQYF,TGTGCCAGCAGCCCATCGGGGCTAGCGGGAGTTGGGACGCAGTATTTT
15,TRBJ2-5,TRBV9,-,TRBD1,CASSVEGQRGETQYF,TGTGCCAGCAGCGTAGAGGGACAGAGGGGGGAGACCCAGTACTTC
16,TRBJ2-6,TRBV27,-,-,CASSLLFSGGANVLTF,TGTGCCAGCAGTTTATTATTCTCCGGCGGGGCCAACGTCCTGACTTTC
13,TRBJ2-1,TRBV6-4,-,-,CASGGTEDNEQFF,TGTGCCAGCGGGGGGACAGAAGACAATGAGCAGTTCTTC
14,TRBJ2-2,TRBV7-2,-,-,CASSLNLVIGELFF,TGTGCCAGCAGCTTAAACTTAGTCATCGGGGAGCTGTTTTTT